This passage covers 3 T cell receptor beta chains from one sample sequenced in a study of CD8 T cells in Susac syndrome. Random hexamers were used to reverse transcribe the RNA input (about 0.45 to 1 ug). TCRdb re-analysed the immunoSEQ multiplex PCR reads in MiXCR, keeping a single row per CDR3 protein. This table holds about 180,000 distinct CDR3 sequences, around 94% found once. Sequencing used CD4+ T cells from PBMCs. The source of these receptors is a human donor with Susac syndrome.

The chain employs TRBV12-5 and TRBJ1-5, with TRBD1 as a possible D gene (6 bases). CDR1 is LGHNT, CDR2 FRNRAP, per germline. The CDR3 consists of 18 residues. V was cut by 0 bases and J by 0 bases, with 15 bases left in between. In DNA form, the CDR3 reads TGTGCTAGTGGTTTGGTACTAGGACAGCTCGATAGCAATCAGCCCCAGCATTTT. Translating gives CASGLVLGQLDSNQPQHF.

The chain is built from TRBV5-1 and TRBJ2-1; D is possibly TRBD2 (5 bases). Germline CDR1 reads SGHRS; CDR2 reads YFSETQ. Trimming removed 0 bases from V and 9 bases from J, with 16 bases in between. The CDR3 is 15 amino acids. CDR3 protein: CASSLAAYEGREQFF. CDR3 sequence (DNA): TGCGCCAGCAGCTTGGCCGCCTATGAGGGCCGTGAGCAGTTCTTC.

The rearrangement joins TRBV7-2 to TRBJ2-4; no clear D gene. The V and J ends lost 5 bases and 6 bases respectively, with 17 bases between them. The CDR3 length is 15 residues. Germline CDR1 is SGHTA and CDR2 is FQGNSA. CDR3 DNA: TGTGCCAGCAGCCCCCGATCGTCCTGGGGAAACATTCAGTACTTC. It specifies CASSPRSSWGNIQYF.